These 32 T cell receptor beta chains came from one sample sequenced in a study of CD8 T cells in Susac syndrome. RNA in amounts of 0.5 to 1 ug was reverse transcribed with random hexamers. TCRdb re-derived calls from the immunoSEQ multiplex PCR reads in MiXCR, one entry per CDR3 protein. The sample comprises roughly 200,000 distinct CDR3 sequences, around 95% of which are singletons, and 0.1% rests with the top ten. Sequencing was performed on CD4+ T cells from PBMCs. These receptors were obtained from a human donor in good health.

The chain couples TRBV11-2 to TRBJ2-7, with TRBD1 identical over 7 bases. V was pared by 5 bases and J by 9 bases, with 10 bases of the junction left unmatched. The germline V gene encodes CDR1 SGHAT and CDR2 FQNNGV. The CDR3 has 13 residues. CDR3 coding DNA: TGTGCCAGCAGCCTCCAGGGACAGTGGGCGCAGTACGTC. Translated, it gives CASSLQGQWAQYV.

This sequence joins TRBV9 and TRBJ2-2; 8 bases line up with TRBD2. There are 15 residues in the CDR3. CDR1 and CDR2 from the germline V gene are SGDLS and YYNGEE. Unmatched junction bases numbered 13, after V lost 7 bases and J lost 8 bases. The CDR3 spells CASGTGTSHSGELFF. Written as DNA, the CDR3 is TGTGCCAGCGGAACCGGGACTAGTCATTCTGGGGAGCTGTTTTTT.

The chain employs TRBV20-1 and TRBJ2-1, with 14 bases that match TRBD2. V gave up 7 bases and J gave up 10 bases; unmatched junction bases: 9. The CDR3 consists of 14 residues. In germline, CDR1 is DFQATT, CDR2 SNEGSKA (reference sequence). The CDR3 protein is CSVQTSGRALEQFF. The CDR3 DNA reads TGCAGTGTCCAGACTAGCGGGAGGGCCCTAGAGCAGTTCTTC.

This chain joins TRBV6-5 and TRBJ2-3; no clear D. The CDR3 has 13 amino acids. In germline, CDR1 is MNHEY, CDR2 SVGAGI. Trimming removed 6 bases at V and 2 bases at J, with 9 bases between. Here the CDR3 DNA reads TGTGCCAGCAGAAAGTCTACCACAGATACGCAGTATTTT. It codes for CASRKSTTDTQYF.

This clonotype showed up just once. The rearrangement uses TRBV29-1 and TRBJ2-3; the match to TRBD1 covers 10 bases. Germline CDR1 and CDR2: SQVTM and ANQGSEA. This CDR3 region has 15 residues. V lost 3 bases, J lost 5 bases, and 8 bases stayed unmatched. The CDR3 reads CSVDKSGQGVDTQYF. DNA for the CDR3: TGCAGCGTTGATAAAAGCGGACAGGGGGTAGATACGCAGTATTTT.

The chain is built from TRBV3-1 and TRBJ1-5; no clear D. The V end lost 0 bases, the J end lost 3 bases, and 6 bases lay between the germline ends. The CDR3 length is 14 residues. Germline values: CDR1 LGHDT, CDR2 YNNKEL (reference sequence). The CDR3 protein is CASSQDRINQPQHF. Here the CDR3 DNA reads TGTGCCAGCAGCCAAGACCGGATCAATCAGCCCCAGCATTTT.

The CDR3 sequence is CSVGPTNWDEQFF. The CDR3 DNA follows: TGCAGCGTTGGACCAACGAACTGGGATGAGCAGTTCTTC. The chain links TRBV29-1 to TRBJ2-1, with D unclear. This CDR3 comprises 13 residues. The V end lost 4 bases, the J end lost 8 bases, and 15 bases lay between the germline ends. Germline V gives CDR1 SQVTM, CDR2 ANQGSEA.

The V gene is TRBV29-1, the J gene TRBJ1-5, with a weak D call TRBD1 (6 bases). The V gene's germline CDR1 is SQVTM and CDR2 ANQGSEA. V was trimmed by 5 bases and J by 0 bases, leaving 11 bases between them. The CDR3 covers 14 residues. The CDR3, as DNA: TGCAGCGTTTCGACAGGTTATAGCAATCAGCCCCAGCATTTT. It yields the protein CSVSTGYSNQPQHF.

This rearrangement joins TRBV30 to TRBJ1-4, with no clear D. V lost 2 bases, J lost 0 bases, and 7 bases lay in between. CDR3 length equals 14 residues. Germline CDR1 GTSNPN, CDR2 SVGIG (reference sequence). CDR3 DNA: TGTGCCTGGAGTCGCACCTCAACTAATGAAAAACTGTTTTTT. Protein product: CAWSRTSTNEKLFF. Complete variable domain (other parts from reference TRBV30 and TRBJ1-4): SQTIHQWPATLVQPVGSPLSLECTVEGTSNPNLYWYRQAAGRGLQLLFYSVGIGQISSEVPQNLSASRPQDRQFILSSKKLLLSDSGFYLCAWSRTSTNEKLFFGSGTQLSVL.

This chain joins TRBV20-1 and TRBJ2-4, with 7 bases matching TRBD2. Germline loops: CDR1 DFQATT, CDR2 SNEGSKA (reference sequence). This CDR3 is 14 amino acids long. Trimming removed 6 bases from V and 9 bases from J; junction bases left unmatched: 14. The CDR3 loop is CSAVRGGDHSIQYF. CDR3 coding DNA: TGCAGTGCAGTGCGGGGAGGGGACCATAGCATTCAGTACTTC.

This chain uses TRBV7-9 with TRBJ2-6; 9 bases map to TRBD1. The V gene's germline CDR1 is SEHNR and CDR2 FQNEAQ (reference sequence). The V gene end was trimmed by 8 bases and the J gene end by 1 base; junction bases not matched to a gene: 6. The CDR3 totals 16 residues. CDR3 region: CASSRTGVSGANVLTF. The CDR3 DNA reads TGTGCCAGCTCTAGGACAGGGGTTTCTGGGGCCAACGTCCTGACTTTC. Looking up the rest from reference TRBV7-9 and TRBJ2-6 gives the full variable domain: DTGVSQNPRHKITKRGQNVTFRCDPISEHNRLYWYRQTLGQGPEFLTYFQNEAQLEKSRLLSDRFSAERPKGSFSTLEIQRTEQGDSAMYLCASSRTGVSGANVLTFGAGSRLTVL.

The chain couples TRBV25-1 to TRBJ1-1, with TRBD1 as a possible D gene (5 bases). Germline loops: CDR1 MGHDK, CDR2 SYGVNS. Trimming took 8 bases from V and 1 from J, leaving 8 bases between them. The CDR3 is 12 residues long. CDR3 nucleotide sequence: TGTGCCAGCGGCGGGGGGAACACTGAAGCTTTCTTT. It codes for CASGGGNTEAFF.

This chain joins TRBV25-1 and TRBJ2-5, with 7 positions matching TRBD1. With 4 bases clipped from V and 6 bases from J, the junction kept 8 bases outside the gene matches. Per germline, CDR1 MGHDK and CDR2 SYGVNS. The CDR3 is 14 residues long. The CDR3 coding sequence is TGTGCCAGCAGTGTCGTAGGGGGCGCGCAGACCCAGTACTTC. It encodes CASSVVGGAQTQYF.

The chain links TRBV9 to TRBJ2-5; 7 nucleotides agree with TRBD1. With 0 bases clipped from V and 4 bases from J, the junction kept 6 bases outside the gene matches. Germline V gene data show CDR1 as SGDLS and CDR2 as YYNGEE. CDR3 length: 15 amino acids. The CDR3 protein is CASSVAPGQVETQYF. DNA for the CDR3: TGTGCCAGCAGCGTAGCCCCAGGACAGGTAGAGACCCAGTACTTC.

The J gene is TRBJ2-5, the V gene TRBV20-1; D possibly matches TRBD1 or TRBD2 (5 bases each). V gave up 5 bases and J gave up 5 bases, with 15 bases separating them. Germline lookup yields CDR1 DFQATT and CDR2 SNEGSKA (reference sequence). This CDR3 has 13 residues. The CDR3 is CSAFGQGEETQYF. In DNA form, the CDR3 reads TGCAGTGCTTTCGGCCAGGGAGAGGAGACCCAGTACTTC.

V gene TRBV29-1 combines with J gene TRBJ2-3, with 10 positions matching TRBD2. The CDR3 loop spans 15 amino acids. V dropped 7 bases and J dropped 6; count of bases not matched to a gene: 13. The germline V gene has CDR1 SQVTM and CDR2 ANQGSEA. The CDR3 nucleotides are TGCAGCGCGGCAGAACAGCGGGGGGGCTCGGATACGCAGTATTTT. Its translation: CSAAEQRGGSDTQYF.

As DNA, the CDR3 is TGTGCCAGCAGCTTAGCGGGGGGAAACCAAGAGACCCAGTACTTC. Its translation is CASSLAGGNQETQYF. This chain joins TRBV11-2 and TRBJ2-5; TRBD2 agrees at 7 bases. V gave up 1 base and J gave up 0 bases; unmatched junction bases: 2. CDR1 SGHAT and CDR2 FQNNGV come from the germline V gene. The CDR3 is made up of 15 amino acids.

The CDR3 loop is CASSIGRPSSYNEQFF. As DNA, the CDR3 is TGTGCCAGTAGTATAGGTCGACCGAGCTCCTACAATGAGCAGTTCTTC. This chain joins TRBV19 and TRBJ2-1; D unclear. CDR1 is LNHDA, CDR2 SQIVND, per germline (reference sequence). V lost 1 base and J lost 0, with 10 bases in between. The CDR3 runs to 16 residues.

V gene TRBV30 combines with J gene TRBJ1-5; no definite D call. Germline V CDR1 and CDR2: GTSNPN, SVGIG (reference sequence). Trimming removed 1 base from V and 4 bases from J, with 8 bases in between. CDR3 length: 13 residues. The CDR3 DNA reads TGTGCCTGGAGTGCGGACCTAAATCAGCCCCAGCATTTT. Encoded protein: CAWSADLNQPQHF. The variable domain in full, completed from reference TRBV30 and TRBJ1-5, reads SQTIHQWPATLVQPVGSPLSLECTVEGTSNPNLYWYRQAAGRGLQLLFYSVGIGQISSEVPQNLSASRPQDRQFILSSKKLLLSDSGFYLCAWSADLNQPQHFGDGTRLSIL.

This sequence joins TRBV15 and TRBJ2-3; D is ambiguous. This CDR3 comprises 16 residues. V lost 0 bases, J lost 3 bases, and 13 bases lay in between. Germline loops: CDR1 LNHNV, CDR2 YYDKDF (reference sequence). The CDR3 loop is CATSRDRLARTDTQYF. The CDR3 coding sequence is TGTGCCACCAGCAGAGATAGATTGGCGAGAACAGATACGCAGTATTTT.

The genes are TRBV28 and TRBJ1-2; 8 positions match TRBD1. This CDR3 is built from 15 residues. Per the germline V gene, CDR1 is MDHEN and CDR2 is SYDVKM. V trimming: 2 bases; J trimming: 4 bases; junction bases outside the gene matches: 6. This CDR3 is CASSLPPGQGYGYTF. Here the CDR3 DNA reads TGTGCCAGCAGTTTACCCCCTGGACAGGGCTATGGCTACACCTTC.

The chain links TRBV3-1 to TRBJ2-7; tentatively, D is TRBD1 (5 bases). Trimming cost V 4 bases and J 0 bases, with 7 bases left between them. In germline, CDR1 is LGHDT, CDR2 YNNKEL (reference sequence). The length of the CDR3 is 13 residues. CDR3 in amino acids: CASSRQPSYEQYF. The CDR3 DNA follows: TGTGCCAGCAGCCGACAGCCCTCCTACGAGCAGTACTTC.

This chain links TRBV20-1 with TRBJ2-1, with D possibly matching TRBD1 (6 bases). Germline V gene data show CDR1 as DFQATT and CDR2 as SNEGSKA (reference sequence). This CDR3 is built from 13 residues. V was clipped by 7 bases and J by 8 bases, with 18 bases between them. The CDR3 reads CSVFRGRKDEQFF. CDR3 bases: TGCAGTGTCTTCAGGGGCCGCAAGGATGAGCAGTTCTTC.

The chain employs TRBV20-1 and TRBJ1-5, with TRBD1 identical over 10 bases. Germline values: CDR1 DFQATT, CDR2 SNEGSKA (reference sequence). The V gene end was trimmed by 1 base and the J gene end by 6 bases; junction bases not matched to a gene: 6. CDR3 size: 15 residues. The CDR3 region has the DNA TGCAGTGCTAGAGTTGGGGGGACAGGGGCTCAGCCCCAGCATTTT. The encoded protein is CSARVGGTGAQPQHF.

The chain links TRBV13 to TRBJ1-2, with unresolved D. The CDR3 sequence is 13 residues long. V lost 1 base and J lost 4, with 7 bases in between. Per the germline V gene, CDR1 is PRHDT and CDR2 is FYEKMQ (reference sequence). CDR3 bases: TGTGCCAGCAGCTTAGACAGCCGCTATGGCTACACCTTC. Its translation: CASSLDSRYGYTF.

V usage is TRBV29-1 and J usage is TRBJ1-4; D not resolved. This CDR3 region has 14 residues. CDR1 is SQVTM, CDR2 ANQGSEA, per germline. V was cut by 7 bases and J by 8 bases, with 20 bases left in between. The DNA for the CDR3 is TGCAGCGCCTTGCAGTGGGTCCAAGGGGAAAAACTGTTTTTT. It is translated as CSALQWVQGEKLFF.

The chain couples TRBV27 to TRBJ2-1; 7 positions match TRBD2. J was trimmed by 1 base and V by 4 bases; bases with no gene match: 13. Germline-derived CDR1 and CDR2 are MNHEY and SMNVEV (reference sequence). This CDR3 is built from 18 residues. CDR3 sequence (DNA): TGTGCCAGCAGTTCCTCACTAGCGCGAGGGGCGTCCTACAATGAGCAGTTCTTC. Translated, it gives CASSSSLARGASYNEQFF.

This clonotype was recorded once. The CDR3 DNA is TGTGCCACCGGAGTAGCGGGGGGCTCCGGGGAGCAGTTCTTC. This gives the protein CATGVAGGSGEQFF. The chain joins TRBV24-1 to TRBJ2-1; 10 positions agree with TRBD2. In germline, CDR1 is KGHDR, CDR2 SFDVKD. V trimming: 9 bases; J trimming: 10 bases; junction bases outside the gene matches: 11. The CDR3 totals 14 residues.

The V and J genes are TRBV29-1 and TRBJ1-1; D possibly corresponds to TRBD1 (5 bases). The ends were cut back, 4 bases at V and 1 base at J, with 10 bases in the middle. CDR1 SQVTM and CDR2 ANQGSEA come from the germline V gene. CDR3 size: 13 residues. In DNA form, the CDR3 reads TGCAGCGTTGGAGCGCAGGGGAACACTGAAGCTTTCTTT. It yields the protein CSVGAQGNTEAFF.

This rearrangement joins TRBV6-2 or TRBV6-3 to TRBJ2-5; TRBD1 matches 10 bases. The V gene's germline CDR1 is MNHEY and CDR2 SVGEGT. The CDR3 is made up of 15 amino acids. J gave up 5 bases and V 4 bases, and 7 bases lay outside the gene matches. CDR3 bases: TGTGCCAGCAGTTCCGGGACAGGGGATTGGGAGACCCAGTACTTC. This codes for CASSSGTGDWETQYF.

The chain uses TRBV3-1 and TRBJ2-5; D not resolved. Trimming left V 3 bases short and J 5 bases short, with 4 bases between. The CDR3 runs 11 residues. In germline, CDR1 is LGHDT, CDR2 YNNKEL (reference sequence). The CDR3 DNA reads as TGTGCCAGCAGCCATGGGGAGACCCAGTACTTC. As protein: CASSHGETQYF.

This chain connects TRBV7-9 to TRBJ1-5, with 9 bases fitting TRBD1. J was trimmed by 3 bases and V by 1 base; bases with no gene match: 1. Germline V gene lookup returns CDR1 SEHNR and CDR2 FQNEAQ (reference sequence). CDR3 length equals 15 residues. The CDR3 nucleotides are TGTGCCAGCAGCTTAGGGACAGGGGCCAATCAGCCCCAGCATTTT. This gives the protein CASSLGTGANQPQHF.